This record concerns one T cell receptor (beta chain) sequence. The data are from a study of control samples from healthy donors and cancer patients. Method: immunoSEQ multiplex PCR; TCRdb's copy keeps in-frame clones and lacks some. The sample yields roughly 84,000 clones, 91% seen once. The germline V gene has CDR1 MNHEY and CDR2 SVGEGT. The V gene lost 5 bases and the J gene lost 9 bases, with 16 bases spanning the gap. The CDR3 has 13 residues. What was sequenced was blood. This chain joins TRBV6-2 or TRBV6-3 and TRBJ1-1, with D perhaps matching TRBD1 (5 bases). The source of this sequence is a man between 45 and 60 years old in good health. Here the CDR3 DNA reads TGTGCCAGCAGTGTAGGGGAACGGCAAAAAGCTTTCTTT. Translating it yields CASSVGERQKAFF.